These 32 T cell receptor beta chains share one sample of origin, sequenced in a study of T cell repertoires and Cas9 in healthy adults. The protocol was immunoSEQ multiplex PCR, while the TCRdb copy is restricted to in-frame clones and leaves out a portion. The sample consists of some 15,000 clones, 75% to 90% of them appearing once. Sequences were obtained from Tregs (CD4+, CD25+, CD127-, CD137-, CD154-) from PBMCs; culture status not recorded. The receptors were sampled from a human donor in good health.

This clone was recorded a few times. This chain joins TRBV6-1 and TRBJ1-2; D is perhaps TRBD1 (5 bases). CDR3 length: 13 residues. CDR1 is MNHNS and CDR2 is SASEGT in the germline V gene. V gave up 1 base and J gave up 12 bases, with 15 bases separating them. Here the CDR3 reads CASSEDRGSTNTF. CDR3 coding DNA: TGTGCCAGCAGTGAAGATCGGGGGTCTACTAACACCTTC.

This rearrangement joins TRBV5-1 to TRBJ1-1; D ambiguous. V lost 4 bases and J 4 bases, leaving 8 bases between the germline ends. This CDR3 is built from 12 residues. Germline V gene data show CDR1 as SGHRS and CDR2 as YFSETQ. CDR3 in amino acids: CASSAQTTEAFF. CDR3 DNA sequence: TGCGCCAGCAGCGCACAGACCACTGAAGCTTTCTTT.

The chain uses TRBV10-3 and TRBJ2-6; D remains unclear. V lost 1 base to trimming and J lost 0 bases, with 16 bases between them. Germline V gives CDR1 ENHRY, CDR2 SYGVKD. The CDR3 has 19 residues. The CDR3: CAISELGHLLNSGANVLTF. The DNA of the CDR3 is TGTGCCATCAGTGAGTTGGGCCACCTATTGAACTCTGGGGCCAACGTCCTGACTTTC.

The rearrangement links TRBV28 to TRBJ1-2; no definite D call. In germline, CDR1 is MDHEN, CDR2 SYDVKM. CDR3 length: 13 amino acids. V lost 3 bases, J lost 2 bases, and 7 bases lay in between. The CDR3 reads CASSLRVNYGYTF. DNA for the CDR3: TGTGCCAGCAGTTTGCGGGTAAACTATGGCTACACCTTC.

The V and J genes are TRBV5-8 and TRBJ2-3, with a possible D match to TRBD1 (5 bases). This CDR3 is 12 amino acids long. The ends were cut back, 2 bases at V and 10 bases at J, with 11 bases in the middle. Germline-derived CDR1 and CDR2 are SGHTS and YDEGEE. As DNA, the CDR3 is TGTGCCAGCAGCTTTAGGGGATCTCCGCAGTATTTT. Protein product: CASSFRGSPQYF. Full variable domain (rest looked up from reference TRBV5-8 and TRBJ2-3): EAGVTQSPTHLIKTRGQQATLRCSPISGHTSVYWYQQALGLGLQFLLWYDEGEERNRGNFPPRFSGRQFPNYSSELNVNALELEDSALYLCASSFRGSPQYFGPGTRLTVL.

The chain carries TRBV6-6 and TRBJ1-2; D ambiguous. This CDR3 is built from 14 residues. Trimming shortened V by 0 bases and J by 2 bases, and 7 bases separated the two germline ends. Germline V CDR1 and CDR2: MNHNY, SVGAGI (reference sequence). The CDR3: CASSYSGTNYGYTF. As DNA, the CDR3 is TGTGCCAGCAGTTACTCCGGCACAAACTATGGCTACACCTTC.

This clone was seen a handful of times. The chain carries TRBV6-5 and TRBJ2-7; the match to TRBD1 covers 7 bases. The CDR3 runs to 15 residues. Trimming cost V 2 bases and J 4 bases; bases outside gene matches: 8. Germline CDR1 is MNHEY and CDR2 is SVGAGI. CDR3 bases: TGTGCCAGCAGTTACCTGACAGGGCGTGGGTACGAGCAGTACTTC. The encoded protein is CASSYLTGRGYEQYF.

This chain joins TRBV13 and TRBJ2-3, with D perhaps matching TRBD1 (6 bases). Germline lookup yields CDR1 PRHDT and CDR2 FYEKMQ (reference sequence). The CDR3 runs 16 residues. Trimming shortened V by 4 bases and J by 0 bases, and 14 bases separated the two germline ends. The CDR3 DNA reads TGTGCCAGCAGCTCGCTAACAACAGGGAGCACAGATACGCAGTATTTT. Protein: CASSSLTTGSTDTQYF.

The chain carries TRBV6-6 and TRBJ2-1; 14 nucleotides line up with TRBD2. The CDR3 length is 15 residues. The germline CDR1 and CDR2 sequences are MNHNY and SVGAGI (reference sequence). V gave up 6 bases and J gave up 10 bases; unmatched junction bases: 8. CDR3 amino acids: CASSPRLAGGREQFF. Here the CDR3 DNA reads TGTGCCAGCAGCCCCCGACTAGCGGGGGGGCGGGAGCAGTTCTTC.

For the CDR3, the DNA is TGCGCCAGCAGCCGAAGCCCGGGACTAGCGGGGGGGCCCTCAGATACGCAGTATTTT. Its protein product is CASSRSPGLAGGPSDTQYF. The genes are TRBV10-2 and TRBJ2-3, with 16 bases identical to TRBD2. This CDR3 is 19 amino acids long. V was clipped by 6 bases and J by 4 bases; unmatched bases: 13. Germline V gives CDR1 WSHSY, CDR2 SAAADI.

This clone was seen just once. This chain joins TRBV7-8 and TRBJ2-5; D might be TRBD2 (5 bases). Germline loops: CDR1 SGHVS, CDR2 FQNEAQ. Trimming cost V 0 bases and J 5 bases, with 13 bases left between them. The CDR3 is 15 amino acids. CDR3 protein: CASSLAGPPSETQYF. The DNA of the CDR3 is TGTGCCAGCAGCTTAGCGGGCCCCCCTAGCGAGACCCAGTACTTC.

This chain connects TRBV7-9 to TRBJ1-6; weak D call: TRBD1 (5 bases). This CDR3 has 16 amino acids. The germline CDR1 and CDR2 sequences are SEHNR and FQNEAQ (reference sequence). Trimming stripped 1 base from V and 7 bases from J, with 14 bases between. CDR3 bases: TGTGCCAGCAGCTTAGGTCCTCCTCGGGGGAATTCACCCCTCCACTTT. This encodes CASSLGPPRGNSPLHF.

For this clone: The germline gene is not matched at one end of the junction; a read error may be the cause. In DNA, the CDR3 is TGCGCCAGCAGCCCCGGGACAGGTTCCTACAATGAGCAGCTCTTC. Translated, it gives CASSPGTGSYNEQLF. The chain recombines TRBV5-1 with TRBJ2-1; TRBD1 aligns across 8 bases. The CDR3 runs to 15 residues. Germline lookup yields CDR1 SGHRS and CDR2 YFSETQ.

The chain employs TRBV5-5 and TRBJ2-6, with 10 bases aligning to TRBD1. CDR1 and CDR2 (germline): SGHKS, YYEKEE (reference sequence). The CDR3 totals 18 residues. The V and J ends lost 4 bases and 0 bases, in that order; junction bases with no gene match: 7. The CDR3 DNA is TGTGCCAGCAGCGCGAAGACAGGGGGCTACTCTGGGGCCAACGTCCTGACTTTC. It specifies CASSAKTGGYSGANVLTF.

The V call is TRBV5-1, the J call TRBJ2-1; no clear D gene. Germline V CDR1 and CDR2: SGHRS, YFSETQ. The CDR3 extends over 17 amino acids. Trimming took off 4 bases at V and 10 bases at J, with 27 bases between the two ends. The CDR3 reads CASSPGDSIPLNREQFF. The CDR3 coding sequence is TGCGCCAGCAGCCCTGGAGACTCCATCCCCCTTAATCGCGAGCAGTTCTTC.

V gene TRBV19 combines with J gene TRBJ2-3, with a weak D call TRBD2 (6 bases). The V gene lost 1 base and the J gene lost 6 bases, with 23 bases spanning the gap. Germline CDR1 reads LNHDA; CDR2 reads SQIVND (reference sequence). This CDR3 spans 18 amino acids. The CDR3 sequence is CASSIGVGPAGDRDTQYF. The CDR3 region has the DNA TGTGCCAGTAGTATAGGAGTAGGTCCAGCGGGCGATAGGGATACGCAGTATTTT.

The chain couples TRBV6-5 to TRBJ1-6, with D possibly matching TRBD1 (6 bases). Trimming shortened V by 6 bases and J by 10 bases, and 13 bases separated the two germline ends. The CDR3 sequence is 13 residues long. Looked up from germline, CDR1 is MNHEY and CDR2 is SVGAGI. The CDR3 loop is CASRAGTPSPLHF. The CDR3 nucleotides are TGTGCCAGCAGGGCAGGGACACCCTCACCCCTCCACTTT.

This chain connects TRBV7-9 to TRBJ1-4, with D perhaps TRBD1 (5 bases). Germline assignment: CDR1 SEHNR and CDR2 FQNEAQ (reference sequence). The CDR3 has 15 residues. V was trimmed by 1 base and J by 7 bases, leaving 13 bases between them. The CDR3: CASSLGSSGSEKLFF. The CDR3 DNA is TGTGCCAGCAGCTTAGGGTCGTCAGGGTCTGAAAAACTGTTTTTT. Combining the CDR3 with reference TRBV7-9 and TRBJ1-4 gives the whole variable domain DTGVSQNPRHKITKRGQNVTFRCDPISEHNRLYWYRQTLGQGPEFLTYFQNEAQLEKSRLLSDRFSAERPKGSFSTLEIQRTEQGDSAMYLCASSLGSSGSEKLFFGSGTQLSVL.

The genes are TRBV4-2 and TRBJ1-2; 9 bases align to TRBD1. CDR1 is LGHNA, CDR2 YNFKEQ, per germline. The CDR3 is 15 residues long. With 5 bases clipped from V and 5 bases from J, the junction kept 9 bases outside the gene matches. The DNA of the CDR3 is TGTGCCAGCAGCTTGCATGGACAGGGGCGGTATGGCTACACCTTC. It specifies CASSLHGQGRYGYTF.

This chain connects TRBV20-1 to TRBJ1-2; TRBD1 matches 10 bases. The CDR3 length is 11 residues. Germline lookup yields CDR1 DFQATT and CDR2 SNEGSKA (reference sequence). The V gene end was trimmed by 5 bases and the J gene end by 6 bases; junction bases not matched to a gene: 0. CDR3 in amino acids: CSADRGHGYTF. The CDR3 region has the DNA TGCAGTGCTGACAGGGGGCATGGCTACACCTTC.

The table lists this clone with a few counts. The chain has TRBV6-1 and TRBJ1-1, with D unresolved. This CDR3 is 14 amino acids long. The V gene lost 5 bases and the J gene lost 1 base, with 11 bases spanning the gap. The germline gives CDR1 MNHNS, CDR2 SASEGT. As DNA, the CDR3 is TGTGCCAGCAGTCTCACAAAACGGAACACTGAAGCTTTCTTT. Protein product: CASSLTKRNTEAFF.

The rearrangement uses TRBV15 and TRBJ2-2, with 9 positions matching TRBD1. The length of the CDR3 is 14 residues. V lost 9 bases, J lost 1 base, and 3 bases stayed unmatched. Germline CDR1 is LNHNV and CDR2 is YYDKDF (reference sequence). In nucleotides, the CDR3 is TGTGCCACAAGGGACAGGGTGAACACCGGGGAGCTGTTTTTT. As protein: CATRDRVNTGELFF.

This CDR3 reads CASSPTGRNSGANVLTF. The CDR3 DNA reads as TGTGCCAGCAGCCCGACAGGGAGGAACTCTGGGGCCAACGTCCTGACTTTC. The chain couples TRBV28 to TRBJ2-6; the D gene is possibly TRBD1 (7 bases). Germline CDR1 MDHEN, CDR2 SYDVKM. The CDR3 has 17 residues. V was cut by 6 bases and J by 0 bases, with 15 bases left in between.

The rearrangement joins TRBV7-8 to TRBJ1-5; D call uncertain. The CDR3 spans 12 residues. The V end lost 0 bases, the J end lost 7 bases, and 4 bases lay between the germline ends. Per the germline V gene, CDR1 is SGHVS and CDR2 is FQNEAQ. CDR3 nucleotides: TGTGCCAGCAGCTTAGCGGCCCAGCCCCAGCATTTT. Amino acids: CASSLAAQPQHF.

V usage is TRBV7-3 and J usage is TRBJ1-6; D gene ambiguous. The ends were cut back, 3 bases at V and 10 bases at J, with 10 bases in the middle. CDR3 length equals 13 residues. Germline loops: CDR1 SGHTA, CDR2 FQGTGA. CDR3 coding DNA: TGTGCCAGCAGCTTCTGGGGAGGCTCACCCCTCCACTTT. Translating gives CASSFWGGSPLHF.

The chain couples TRBV5-1 to TRBJ1-2; a weak D match, TRBD1 (5 bases). CDR3 length: 13 amino acids. The ends were cut back, 2 bases at V and 8 bases at J, with 13 bases in the middle. Germline V gene data show CDR1 as SGHRS and CDR2 as YFSETQ. CDR3 bases: TGCGCCAGCAGCTTTCTGGGACGGGACGGCTACACCTTC. Its protein product is CASSFLGRDGYTF.

The genes are TRBV5-1 and TRBJ1-5, with a tentative D call TRBD1 (6 bases). CDR1 SGHRS and CDR2 YFSETQ come from the germline V gene. The V end was cut by 1 base, the J end by 0 bases, with 17 bases between. The CDR3 extends over 18 amino acids. CDR3 region: CASSLIQGPTYSNQPQHF. For the CDR3, the DNA is TGCGCCAGCAGCTTGATTCAGGGGCCTACATATAGCAATCAGCCCCAGCATTTT. The full variable domain, completed using reference TRBV5-1 and TRBJ1-5, is KAGVTQTPRYLIKTRGQQVTLSCSPISGHRSVSWYQQTPGQGLQFLFEYFSETQRNKGNFPGRFSGRQFSNSRSEMNVSTLELGDSALYLCASSLIQGPTYSNQPQHFGDGTRLSIL.

V usage is TRBV7-9 and J usage is TRBJ1-1; D remains unclear. The CDR3 covers 17 residues. Trimming cost V 5 bases and J 3 bases, with 22 bases left between them. CDR1 is SEHNR, CDR2 FQNEAQ, per germline (reference sequence). CDR3 sequence reads: CASSPIGRARPDTEAFF. In DNA, the CDR3 is TGTGCCAGCAGCCCGATCGGACGGGCCCGGCCGGACACTGAAGCTTTCTTT. Full variable domain (rest looked up from reference TRBV7-9 and TRBJ1-1): DTGVSQNPRHKITKRGQNVTFRCDPISEHNRLYWYRQTLGQGPEFLTYFQNEAQLEKSRLLSDRFSAERPKGSFSTLEIQRTEQGDSAMYLCASSPIGRARPDTEAFFGQGTRLTVV.

This sequence joins TRBV6-6 and TRBJ1-6; unclear D gene. Trimming stripped 2 bases from V and 6 bases from J, with 8 bases between. Germline V CDR1 and CDR2: MNHNY, SVGAGI (reference sequence). The CDR3 length is 14 residues. CDR3 DNA sequence: TGTGCCAGCAGTTACGGTGTCTTTAATTCACCCCTCCACTTT. This encodes CASSYGVFNSPLHF.

The rearrangement joins TRBV7-8 to TRBJ1-1, with a weak D call TRBD1 (5 bases). This CDR3 is 14 amino acids long. The germline gives CDR1 SGHVS, CDR2 FQNEAQ. Trimming stripped 1 base from V and 1 base from J, with 7 bases between. Here the CDR3 DNA reads TGTGCCAGCAGCTTAGAAAGGGGGAACACTGAAGCTTTCTTT. This sequence encodes CASSLERGNTEAFF. Variable domain in full (rest from reference TRBV7-8 and TRBJ1-1): GAGVSQSPRYKVAKRGQDVALRCDPISGHVSLFWYQQALGQGPEFLTYFQNEAQLDKSGLPSDRFFAERPEGSVSTLKIQRTQQEDSAVYLCASSLERGNTEAFFGQGTRLTVV.

Written as DNA, the CDR3 is TGCGCCAGCAGCCATGGGGGACAGGGTGCGAAACTGTTTTTT. Its protein product is CASSHGGQGAKLFF. This chain uses TRBV5-1 with TRBJ1-4; the match to TRBD1 covers 9 bases. There are 14 residues in the CDR3. The V gene end was trimmed by 4 bases and the J gene end by 11 bases; junction bases not matched to a gene: 9. CDR1 and CDR2 from the germline V gene are SGHRS and YFSETQ. The full variable domain, in which reference TRBV5-1 and TRBJ1-4 provide the parts outside the CDR3, is KAGVTQTPRYLIKTRGQQVTLSCSPISGHRSVSWYQQTPGQGLQFLFEYFSETQRNKGNFPGRFSGRQFSNSRSEMNVSTLELGDSALYLCASSHGGQGAKLFFGSGTQLSVL.

This clone appeared a single time. The V call is TRBV6-1, the J call TRBJ2-6, with D perhaps TRBD2 (6 bases). V lost 5 bases, J lost 0 bases, and 8 bases lay in between. CDR3 length equals 15 residues. Germline values: CDR1 MNHNS, CDR2 SASEGT. This CDR3 is CASSRGDSGANVLTF. As DNA, the CDR3 is TGTGCCAGCAGTCGCGGGGACTCTGGGGCCAACGTCCTGACTTTC.